Listed here are 14 T cell receptor beta chains from one sample, sequenced in a study of blood T cell repertoires in COVID-19. Profiled with immunoSEQ multiplex PCR; TCRdb holds only in-frame clones, not every one. The data hold about 220,000 clones, with under 90% observed a single time. Sequencing input: peripheral blood. All receptors derive from a woman of 80 years or more with acute or convalescent COVID-19.

This clone was counted a few times. The genes are TRBV12-5 and TRBJ1-1; 9 bases line up with TRBD1. Losses at the gene ends were 4 bases for V and 0 bases for J; bases not matched to a gene: 0. The germline V gene has CDR1 LGHNT and CDR2 FRNRAP. The CDR3 extends over 14 amino acids. The CDR3 nucleotides read TGTGCTAGTGGTTGGGACAGGGTGAACACTGAAGCTTTCTTT. This translates into CASGWDRVNTEAFF.

CDR3 in DNA: TGTGCCAGCAATACGGGGGGCAAGACTGAAGCTTTCTTT. Amino acids: CASNTGGKTEAFF. The rearrangement uses TRBV27 and TRBJ1-1, with TRBD1 as a possible D gene (6 bases). V lost 7 bases to trimming and J lost 5 bases, with 14 bases between them. CDR1 MNHEY and CDR2 SMNVEV come from the germline V gene (reference sequence). The CDR3 contains 13 residues.

J is TRBJ1-1 and V is TRBV5-1; D unresolved. This CDR3 region has 14 residues. Germline values: CDR1 SGHRS, CDR2 YFSETQ. V was shortened by 2 bases and J by 0 bases, with 8 bases between the two germline ends. CDR3 residues: CASSFRDMNTEAFF. Here the CDR3 DNA reads TGCGCCAGCAGCTTTCGTGACATGAACACTGAAGCTTTCTTT.

V and J are TRBV9 and TRBJ2-7; TRBD2 is a possible D gene (5 bases). CDR1 and CDR2 (germline): SGDLS, YYNGEE. Trimming left V 2 bases short and J 3 bases short, with 12 bases between. CDR3 length: 14 residues. CDR3 in DNA: TGTGCCAGCAGCGTGAGATTTGAGGGCTACGAGCAGTACTTC. Translating it yields CASSVRFEGYEQYF.

This sequence joins TRBV5-1 and TRBJ2-3; D may be TRBD2 (5 bases). The CDR3 totals 13 residues. Looked up from germline, CDR1 is SGHRS and CDR2 is YFSETQ. Trimming took 4 bases from V and 4 from J, leaving 10 bases between them. The CDR3 protein is CASSEKGADTQYF. As DNA, the CDR3 is TGCGCCAGCAGCGAGAAGGGAGCAGATACGCAGTATTTT.

The chain couples TRBV7-2 to TRBJ2-3; 10 bases agree with TRBD2. The trim removed 6 bases at V and 3 bases at J, leaving 15 bases unmatched. Per germline, CDR1 SGHTA and CDR2 FQGNSA. CDR3 size: 18 residues. The CDR3: CASRGTSGEMLWTDTQYF. The DNA for the CDR3 is TGTGCCAGCAGGGGAACTAGCGGGGAGATGCTATGGACAGATACGCAGTATTTT. Drawing the rest from reference TRBV7-2 and TRBJ2-3, the complete variable domain is GAGVSQSPSNKVTEKGKDVELRCDPISGHTALYWYRQSLGQGLEFLIYFQGNSAPDKSGLPSDRFSAERTGGSVSTLTIQRTQQEDSAVYLCASRGTSGEMLWTDTQYFGPGTRLTVL.

The rearrangement uses TRBV18 and TRBJ1-3, with unresolved D. With 2 bases removed from V and 0 bases from J, the gap between germline ends came to 8 bases. CDR1 is KGHSH, CDR2 LQKENI, per germline. This CDR3 spans 15 amino acids. CDR3 DNA sequence: TGTGCCAGCTCACCAGGTATAGACTCTGGAAACACCATATATTTT. Translating it yields CASSPGIDSGNTIYF.

In its sample, this clone was seen once. V is TRBV2 and J is TRBJ2-7, with TRBD1 matching 11 bases. Germline lookup yields CDR1 SNHLY and CDR2 FYNNEI. The V and J ends lost 10 bases and 2 bases, in that order; junction bases with no gene match: 10. This CDR3 region has 15 residues. The CDR3 is CATKGRTGGTYEQYF. The CDR3 DNA reads TGTGCCACAAAAGGAAGGACAGGGGGCACCTACGAGCAGTACTTC.

The rearrangement links TRBV12-3 or TRBV12-4 to TRBJ2-1, with D maybe TRBD1 (5 bases). CDR3 length equals 13 residues. Trimming stripped 5 bases from V and 9 bases from J, with 14 bases between. CDR3 nucleotides: TGTGCCAGCAGTACCGATCAGGGATTTGAGCAGTTCTTC. It encodes CASSTDQGFEQFF.

V usage is TRBV6-4 and J usage is TRBJ1-2; 8 bases are shared with TRBD1. With V trimmed by 3 bases and J by 7 bases, 7 bases remained unmatched. Germline V CDR1 and CDR2: MRHNA, SNTAGT. This CDR3 has 14 amino acids. Here the CDR3 reads CASSESAGGGGYTF. The DNA for the CDR3 is TGTGCCAGCAGTGAGTCCGCAGGGGGCGGTGGCTACACCTTC.

The CDR3: CASSPSTVEQFF. For the CDR3, the DNA is TGTGCCAGCTCACCATCGACAGTTGAGCAGTTCTTC. The gene calls are TRBV18 and TRBJ2-1; possible D gene TRBD1, 5 bases. V was cut by 2 bases and J by 9 bases, with 8 bases left in between. The germline V gene encodes CDR1 KGHSH and CDR2 LQKENI. This CDR3 region has 12 residues.

The CDR3 sequence: CASSRDRGGGRGGELFF. The DNA of the CDR3 is TGTGCCAGCAGCCGGGACAGGGGCGGCGGCCGTGGCGGGGAGCTGTTTTTT. The chain recombines TRBV9 with TRBJ2-2; TRBD1 agrees at 10 bases. This CDR3 has 17 amino acids. With 4 bases clipped from V and 7 bases from J, the junction kept 13 bases outside the gene matches. From germline, CDR1 is SGDLS and CDR2 YYNGEE.

The chain recombines TRBV6-2 or TRBV6-3 with TRBJ2-1, with a tentative D call TRBD2 (5 bases). The length of the CDR3 is 12 residues. V lost 0 bases and J lost 8, with 5 bases in between. CDR1 and CDR2 (germline): MNHEY, SVGEGT. For the CDR3, the DNA is TGTGCCAGCAGTTACTCGAGGGATGAGCAGTTCTTC. Translating it yields CASSYSRDEQFF.

This clone was detected only once. V gene TRBV6-6 combines with J gene TRBJ1-6; 7 nucleotides agree with TRBD1. J gave up 6 bases and V 5 bases, and 7 bases lay outside the gene matches. Germline CDR1 is MNHNY and CDR2 is SVGAGI (reference sequence). CDR3 size: 15 residues. CDR3 protein: CASSASGTVNSPLHF. CDR3 bases: TGTGCCAGCAGTGCCAGTGGGACAGTTAATTCACCCCTCCACTTT.